A single sample is the source of the 24 T cell receptor beta chains below, sequenced in a study of blood T cell repertoires in COVID-19. The protocol was immunoSEQ multiplex PCR, while the TCRdb copy is restricted to in-frame clones and leaves out a portion. The sample holds under 250,000 clones, about 82% seen once. Sequenced: peripheral blood. These receptors were collected from a woman at least 80 years old with COVID-19, enrolled during active disease.

J is TRBJ2-7 and V is TRBV10-3; 11 bases fit TRBD1. The CDR3 length is 15 residues. CDR1 and CDR2 (germline): ENHRY, SYGVKD. V shed 2 bases, J shed 7 bases, and the junction held 7 bases outside the gene matches. The CDR3, as DNA: TGTGCCATCAGTGAGGGGGGACAGGGGGTAAAAGAGCAGTACGTC. It specifies CAISEGGQGVKEQYV.

The chain uses TRBV5-4 and TRBJ1-2, with a weak D call TRBD1 (6 bases). The CDR3 is 15 residues long. Trimming cost V 1 base and J 8 bases, with 18 bases left between them. Germline V gives CDR1 SGHNT, CDR2 YYREEE (reference sequence). The CDR3 protein is CASSLSAGVGEGYTF. For the CDR3, the DNA is TGTGCCAGCAGCTTGAGCGCAGGGGTCGGGGAAGGCTACACCTTC.

This chain joins TRBV3-1 (or the pseudogene TRBV3-2) and TRBJ2-5, with 11 bases fitting TRBD2. CDR1 and CDR2 from the germline V gene are LGHDT and YNNKEL (reference sequence). The CDR3 has 18 amino acids. V was pared by 4 bases and J by 1 base, with 11 bases of the junction left unmatched. CDR3 residues: CASSPTKLAGGVQETQYF. The CDR3 bases are TGTGCCAGCAGCCCGACCAAGCTAGCGGGGGGAGTCCAAGAGACCCAGTACTTC.

The chain links TRBV28 to TRBJ1-2; D is undetermined. Germline V gene sequence: CDR1 MDHEN, CDR2 SYDVKM. V was cut by 4 bases and J by 5 bases, with 14 bases left in between. The CDR3 is 14 amino acids. The CDR3 DNA follows: TGTGCCAGCAGTTCCCCCCCTCGGGATTATGGCTACACCTTC. This gives the protein CASSSPPRDYGYTF.

V usage is TRBV7-2 and J usage is TRBJ2-6, with 12 bases aligning to TRBD2. V gave up 4 bases and J gave up 4 bases; unmatched junction bases: 5. The CDR3 sequence is 17 residues long. The germline gives CDR1 SGHTA, CDR2 FQGNSA. This CDR3 reads CASSSSGGARGANVLTF. The CDR3 nucleotides are TGTGCCAGCAGCTCTAGCGGGGGGGCTAGAGGGGCCAACGTCCTGACTTTC.

This chain connects TRBV6-5 to TRBJ1-2, with no clear D. The CDR3 is made up of 13 amino acids. Trimming shortened V by 0 bases and J by 2 bases, and 4 bases separated the two germline ends. CDR1 is MNHEY and CDR2 is SVGAGI in the germline V gene. The CDR3 DNA reads as TGTGCCAGCAGTTACTCGGCAAACTATGGCTACACCTTC. Translated, it gives CASSYSANYGYTF.

The chain uses TRBV5-4 and TRBJ2-2, with D unclear. Germline assignment: CDR1 SGHNT and CDR2 YYREEE (reference sequence). The CDR3 is 16 residues long. V lost 0 bases to trimming and J lost 4 bases, with 13 bases between them. CDR3 bases: TGTGCCAGCAGCTTGGGGTCTAAAGCTACCACCGGGGAGCTGTTTTTT. Its translation: CASSLGSKATTGELFF.

The gene calls are TRBV7-2 and TRBJ2-3, with a weak D call TRBD1 (5 bases). CDR1 SGHTA and CDR2 FQGNSA come from the germline V gene. The V end was cut by 1 base, the J end by 1 base, with 12 bases between. The CDR3 is 16 amino acids. The CDR3: CASSLEVGDRTDTQYF. For the CDR3, the DNA is TGTGCCAGCAGCTTAGAAGTAGGGGATCGCACAGATACGCAGTATTTT.

The rearrangement uses TRBV7-2 and TRBJ2-5, with D perhaps TRBD2 (6 bases). The germline CDR1 and CDR2 sequences are SGHTA and FQGNSA. This CDR3 region has 14 residues. Trimming stripped 1 base from V and 5 bases from J, with 11 bases between. CDR3 bases: TGTGCCAGCAGCTTAGGTCCCGGAGGGGAGACCCAGTACTTC. Translation: CASSLGPGGETQYF.

The rearrangement uses TRBV10-3 and TRBJ1-2, with 8 bases lining up with TRBD1. V was clipped by 3 bases and J by 1 base; unmatched bases: 7. CDR3 length equals 16 residues. CDR1 ENHRY and CDR2 SYGVKD come from the germline V gene. The DNA for the CDR3 is TGTGCCATCAGTGACAGGCAGGGGGCGCTTAACTATGGCTACACCTTC. It yields the protein CAISDRQGALNYGYTF.

The rearrangement joins TRBV4-3 to TRBJ1-2, with unresolved D. Germline-derived CDR1 and CDR2 are LGHNA and YSLEER. With 4 bases removed from V and 7 bases from J, the gap between germline ends came to 25 bases. CDR3 length: 17 amino acids. The CDR3: CASSLEAPGALKLGYTF. Written as DNA, the CDR3 is TGCGCCAGCAGCCTTGAGGCCCCGGGTGCACTGAAACTTGGCTACACCTTC.

J is TRBJ1-2 and V is TRBV5-1; TRBD1 matches 7 bases. The CDR3 is made up of 14 amino acids. The ends lost 4 bases at V and 4 bases at J; junction bases unmatched: 7. From germline, CDR1 is SGHRS and CDR2 YFSETQ. CDR3 protein: CASSRDGQAYGYTF. The DNA for the CDR3 is TGCGCCAGCAGCCGAGATGGACAGGCCTATGGCTACACCTTC.

The rearrangement links TRBV7-9 to TRBJ1-1, with D possibly TRBD1 on 6 matching bases. CDR1 is SEHNR and CDR2 is FQNEAQ in the germline V gene (reference sequence). The CDR3 consists of 14 residues. V dropped 7 bases and J dropped 4 bases, with 16 bases sitting between them. The CDR3 nucleotides read TGTGCCAGCAACACTTTGGGGGCTACCACTGAAGCTTTCTTT. This sequence encodes CASNTLGATTEAFF.

The V and J genes are TRBV6-1 and TRBJ1-1; 7 nucleotides match TRBD1. V lost 0 bases and J lost 0; bases outside the gene matches: 1. The CDR3 has 15 amino acids. Per the germline V gene, CDR1 is MNHNS and CDR2 is SASEGT. The CDR3 here is CASSEAGQLNTEAFF. In nucleotides, the CDR3 is TGTGCCAGCAGTGAAGCGGGACAGCTGAACACTGAAGCTTTCTTT.

V and J are TRBV2 and TRBJ2-3, with 7 bases that match TRBD2. The CDR3 totals 14 residues. From germline, CDR1 is SNHLY and CDR2 FYNNEI. Germline trimming cut 1 base from V and 7 bases from J; bases unmatched to any gene: 5. The CDR3 region is CASSEGGGSYTQYF. DNA of the CDR3: TGTGCCAGCAGTGAAGGCGGGGGATCTTATACGCAGTATTTT.

V and J are TRBV3-1 (or the pseudogene TRBV3-2) and TRBJ1-2; TRBD1 might be the D (6 bases). V lost 0 bases to trimming and J lost 2 bases, with 13 bases between them. Germline V gene data show CDR1 as LGHDT and CDR2 as YNNKEL (reference sequence). The CDR3 runs to 16 residues. CDR3 region: CASSQEGGGRNYGYTF. CDR3 bases: TGTGCCAGCAGCCAAGAGGGCGGGGGCAGAAACTATGGCTACACCTTC.

The chain joins TRBV2 to TRBJ1-5; a weak D match, TRBD1 (5 bases). V lost 4 bases and J 2 bases, leaving 12 bases between the germline ends. The V gene's germline CDR1 is SNHLY and CDR2 FYNNEI. The CDR3 loop spans 15 amino acids. The DNA of the CDR3 is TGTGCCAGCAGTGTACAGCAGGGCGGCAATCAGCCCCAGCATTTT. This codes for CASSVQQGGNQPQHF.

V is TRBV30 and J is TRBJ1-5; 10 bases match TRBD1. V gave up 2 bases and J gave up 4 bases; unmatched junction bases: 5. CDR3 length equals 15 residues. CDR1 GTSNPN and CDR2 SVGIG come from the germline V gene (reference sequence). The CDR3 coding sequence is TGTGCCTGGAGTCCCGGACAGGGGGTGAATCAGCCCCAGCATTTT. Translation gives CAWSPGQGVNQPQHF.

The rearrangement joins TRBV30 to TRBJ2-7, with TRBD1 matching over 9 bases. CDR3 length: 14 amino acids. The germline CDR1 and CDR2 sequences are GTSNPN and SVGIG (reference sequence). With 4 bases clipped from V and 2 bases from J, the junction kept 6 bases outside the gene matches. The CDR3 protein is CAWIPGQGAYEQYF. For the CDR3, the DNA is TGTGCCTGGATCCCGGGACAGGGAGCCTACGAGCAGTACTTC.

The rearrangement joins TRBV9 to TRBJ2-7, with 7 nucleotides matching TRBD2. This CDR3 contains 14 residues. V lost 4 bases, J lost 2 bases, and 6 bases stayed unmatched. CDR1 SGDLS and CDR2 YYNGEE come from the germline V gene. In DNA form, the CDR3 reads TGTGCCAGCAGCCCCGGGGGGTCGACCTACGAGCAGTACTTC. It codes for CASSPGGSTYEQYF.

The V call is TRBV7-2, the J call TRBJ1-4; no firm D call. V was trimmed by 3 bases and J by 0 bases, leaving 8 bases between them. The CDR3 is 15 amino acids. The germline V gene encodes CDR1 SGHTA and CDR2 FQGNSA. CDR3: CASSLRGATNEKLFF. CDR3 DNA sequence: TGTGCCAGCAGCTTGCGCGGCGCAACTAATGAAAAACTGTTTTTT. Drawing the rest from reference TRBV7-2 and TRBJ1-4, the complete variable domain is GAGVSQSPSNKVTEKGKDVELRCDPISGHTALYWYRQSLGQGLEFLIYFQGNSAPDKSGLPSDRFSAERTGGSVSTLTIQRTQQEDSAVYLCASSLRGATNEKLFFGSGTQLSVL.

The chain combines TRBV3-1 (or the pseudogene TRBV3-2) with TRBJ2-5; maybe TRBD2 (5 bases). Looked up from germline, CDR1 is LGHDT and CDR2 is YNNKEL (reference sequence). The CDR3 has 14 residues. Deletions cut 0 bases from V and 1 base from J, with 6 bases between. The CDR3 DNA reads as TGTGCCAGCAGCCAAGATCGGGGCCAAGAGACCCAGTACTTC. Its translation is CASSQDRGQETQYF.

The chain has TRBV5-1 and TRBJ1-3; D unresolved. Trimming removed 4 bases from V and 0 bases from J, with 11 bases in between. The CDR3 has 15 amino acids. The germline gives CDR1 SGHRS, CDR2 YFSETQ. DNA of the CDR3: TGCGCCAGCAGCAAGGAGGGATCCTCTGGAAACACCATATATTTT. It translates to CASSKEGSSGNTIYF.

The chain joins TRBV10-2 to TRBJ2-3, with TRBD2 matching over 10 bases. The CDR3 is 14 amino acids. Germline CDR1 and CDR2: WSHSY and SAAADI. The ends lost 10 bases at V and 1 base at J; junction bases unmatched: 5. In DNA form, the CDR3 reads TGCGCCACCGGAGCGGGGGGGCGCACAGATACGCAGTATTTT. Amino acid sequence: CATGAGGRTDTQYF.